The rows below give T cell receptor beta chains drawn from one sample of a study of cytomegalovirus exposure and HLA in healthy donors. TCRdb's table, derived via immunoSEQ multiplex PCR, lists solely in-frame clones and lacks some. The table lists around 150,000 clones, 80% to 85% of them singletons. Sequencing used PBMCs. The origin of the receptors is a boy aged 2 to 10 in good health and CMV-seronegative. Both conserved end residues are part of each CDR3. The D gene is left open where the match is weak. Not all rows give a size; the values are once, few, many and, for expanded clones, a class.

TRBJ2-7 TRBV5-1 TRBD2 NA TGCGCCAGCAGCTTGGCGCAGACTAGCGGGGGTTACGAGCAGTACTTC CASSLAQTSGGYEQYF
TRBJ2-3 TRBV12-5 TRBD1 NA TGTGCTAGTGGAACGGGACAGGGAACCGATACGCAGTATTTT CASGTGQGTDTQYF
TRBJ1-5 TRBV27 TRBD1 once TGTGCCAGCAGTGCCGGGACAGTTTATAGCAATCAGCCCCAGCATTTT CASSAGTVYSNQPQHF
TRBJ2-7 TRBV5-4 NA once TGTGCCAGCAGCTTGCCGGGAACCTACGAGCAGTACTTC CASSLPGTYEQYF
TRBJ2-2 TRBV9 NA NA TGTGCCAGCAGCCCCACAGGAGACTTAGCCACCGGGGAGCTGTTTTTT CASSPTGDLATGELFF
TRBJ2-7 TRBV6-5 NA NA TGTGCCAGCAGCCGAGACAGTACCCCAACCTACGAGCAGTACTTC CASSRDSTPTYEQYF
TRBJ2-7 TRBV18 NA few TGTGCCAGCTCACCGGGCAGTGGTATCGAGCAGTACTTC CASSPGSGIEQYF
TRBJ1-1 TRBV7-2 NA NA TGTGCCAGCAGCTCGAGACAGGTTACCCGGAACACTGAAGCTTTCTTT CASSSRQVTRNTEAFF
TRBJ2-3 TRBV4-1 NA NA TGCGCCAGCAGCCGATGGGGGGGGACAAGCACAGATACGCAGTATTTT CASSRWGGTSTDTQYF
TRBJ1-1 TRBV7-9 NA NA TGTTCCAGCGATACCGTGGGGGCTATTTTAGACACTGAAGCTTTCTTT CSSDTVGAILDTEAFF
TRBJ1-2 TRBV6-6 TRBD1 NA TGTGCCAGCAGTTCCCTACAGGGGGCCTTAGCTGGCTACACCTTC CASSSLQGALAGYTF
TRBJ1-1 TRBV7-8 NA once TGTGCCAGCAGCTTAGGTTTTCGGAGGAAAGCGACTGAAGCTTTCTTT CASSLGFRRKATEAFF
TRBJ2-1 TRBV6-6 TRBD2 NA TGTGCCAGCATCCTACCTAGCGGGGGGCGTAATGAGCAGTTCTTC CASILPSGGRNEQFF
TRBJ2-1 TRBV7-2 TRBD2 NA TGTGCCAGCAGCTTAGGGACTAGCGGGAGGGACAATGAGCAGTTCTTC CASSLGTSGRDNEQFF
TRBJ1-2 TRBV9 TRBD1 NA TGTGCCAGCAGGGAGGGGGCAAATGGCTACACCTTC CASREGANGYTF
TRBJ1-3 TRBV4-1 TRBD1 NA TGCGCCAGGACAGGAACAGGGGCCTTCTCTGGAAACACCATATATTTT CARTGTGAFSGNTIYF
TRBJ1-5 TRBV6-6 NA NA TGTGCCAGCAGTTATAGGGGGTTGAGCAATCAGCCCCAGCATTTT CASSYRGLSNQPQHF
TRBJ2-7 TRBV2 TRBD1 NA TGTGCCAGCAGGGACAGGGGGAATCACGAGCAGTACTTC CASRDRGNHEQYF